These T cell receptor beta chains were read from a single sample in a study of blood T cell repertoires in COVID-19. TCRdb's table, derived via immunoSEQ multiplex PCR, lists solely in-frame clones and lacks some. Among tens of thousands of clones listed, roughly 91% were seen once. The sample was peripheral blood. These receptors were collected from a woman aged 80 or over with active or convalescent COVID-19. CDR3s include the opening cysteine and the closing phenylalanine or tryptophan. A D gene is named only where the DNA matches it firmly. Where a row states a size, it is once, few, many or the class of an expanded clone; other rows omit it.

d_call clone_size j_call v_call cdr3_aa cdr3_nt
NA NA TRBJ1-2 TRBV4-3 CASSPLEGKGGYTF TGCGCCAGCAGCCCGTTGGAGGGAAAAGGTGGCTACACCTTC
NA NA TRBJ1-2 TRBV5-1 CASGLTAYTNYGYTF TGCGCCAGCGGTCTCACAGCCTATACTAACTATGGCTACACCTTC
NA NA TRBJ1-3 TRBV28 CASSLVSRGNTIYF TGTGCCAGCAGTTTAGTGTCGAGGGGAAACACCATATATTTT
NA NA TRBJ1-5 TRBV25-1 CASSPRYSNQPQHF TGTGCCAGCAGTCCTAGGTATAGCAATCAGCCCCAGCATTTT
NA NA TRBJ1-2 TRBV15 CATSRDRASGVYGYTF TGTGCCACCAGCAGAGATCGTGCTTCAGGGGTTTATGGCTACACCTTC
TRBD1 NA TRBJ1-2 TRBV7-2 CASSLGQGQSYGYTF TGTGCCAGCAGCTTAGGACAGGGCCAATCTTATGGCTACACCTTC
NA NA TRBJ2-2 TRBV18 CASSLSGPGTDYTGELFF TGTGCCAGCTCACTAAGCGGGCCCGGGACAGACTACACCGGGGAGCTGTTTTTT
TRBD1 NA TRBJ2-3 TRBV9 CASSARQGTDTQYF TGTGCCAGCAGCGCTCGACAGGGGACAGATACGCAGTATTTT
TRBD2 NA TRBJ2-3 TRBV30 CAWSQTSGGAFAEYF TGTGCCTGGAGCCAGACTAGCGGGGGGGCTTTCGCGGAGTATTTT
TRBD1 once TRBJ1-4 TRBV2 CASSPGQATNEKLFF TGTGCCAGCAGCCCCGGACAGGCAACTAATGAAAAACTGTTTTTT
TRBD1 NA TRBJ2-3 TRBV11-2 CASSWDRVADTQYF TGTGCCAGCAGCTGGGACAGGGTCGCAGATACGCAGTATTTT
NA NA TRBJ1-2 TRBV10-3 CAISESGRNDYGYTF TGTGCCATCAGTGAGTCGGGCAGGAATGACTATGGCTACACCTTC
TRBD1 once TRBJ1-4 TRBV5-6 CASSSPRQGTEKLFF TGTGCCAGCAGCTCCCCGCGACAGGGGACTGAAAAACTGTTTTTT
TRBD1 NA TRBJ1-4 TRBV24-1 CATSAWTGMFATNEKLFF TGTGCCACCAGTGCGTGGACAGGGATGTTTGCAACTAATGAAAAACTGTTTTTT
NA NA TRBJ1-3 TRBV4-3 CASSQSRGSSGNTIYF TGCGCCAGCAGCCAATCCAGAGGGAGCTCTGGAAACACCATATATTTT
NA NA TRBJ1-5 TRBV7-2 CASSYRGAQPQHF TGTGCCAGCAGTTACCGGGGGGCTCAGCCCCAGCATTTT
TRBD1 NA TRBJ1-5 TRBV19 CASSERTGGNQPQHF TGTGCCAGTAGTGAGAGGACAGGGGGAAATCAGCCCCAGCATTTT
NA NA TRBJ1-2 TRBV5-1 CASSLAGYHGYTF TGCGCCAGCAGCTTGGCAGGGTATCATGGCTACACCTTC
TRBD1 NA TRBJ1-2 TRBV10-3 CASLPGTGNGYTF TGTGCCAGCCTCCCTGGGACAGGTAATGGCTACACCTTC
TRBD1 NA TRBJ1-4 TRBV2 CASSGLGTGRANEKLFF TGTGCCAGCAGTGGTCTTGGGACAGGGAGGGCTAATGAAAAACTGTTTTTT
TRBD1 few TRBJ1-1 TRBV29-1 CSVSRTGLNTEAFF TGCAGCGTTTCGCGGACAGGACTGAACACTGAAGCTTTCTTT
NA NA TRBJ1-2 TRBV9 CASSGSTAAYGYTF TGTGCCAGCAGCGGGTCGACAGCTGCTTATGGCTACACCTTC
NA NA TRBJ2-7 TRBV29-1 CSVVRGSEQYF TGCAGCGTTGTTCGCGGATCCGAGCAGTACTTC
TRBD1 NA TRBJ1-4 TRBV2 CASTGQGGTNEKLFF TGTGCCAGCACCGGACAGGGTGGAACTAATGAAAAACTGTTTTTT
NA NA TRBJ1-1 TRBV7-2 CASSLLRSGGTEAFF TGTGCCAGCAGCTTGCTCAGGTCCGGCGGGACTGAAGCTTTCTTT
NA NA TRBJ2-7 TRBV9 CASSVGSSYEQYF TGTGCCAGCAGCGTCGGGAGCTCCTACGAGCAGTACTTC
NA NA TRBJ1-2 TRBV9 CASRAVGAADKANYGYTF TGTGCCAGCAGAGCCGTGGGGGCGGCTGATAAAGCTAACTATGGCTACACCTTC
NA NA TRBJ1-2 TRBV19 CASNPESGKDYGYTF TGTGCCAGTAACCCCGAGTCGGGGAAGGACTATGGCTACACCTTC
TRBD1 once TRBJ2-1 TRBV5-4 CASSLGGGQGNNEQFF TGTGCCAGCAGCTTGGGCGGCGGACAGGGTAACAATGAGCAGTTCTTC
TRBD2 NA TRBJ2-7 TRBV27 CASSRIAGGPAYEQYF TGTGCCAGCAGTCGTATAGCGGGGGGGCCCGCCTACGAGCAGTACTTC
NA NA TRBJ1-2 TRBV6-5 CASSSRGGGGYTF TGTGCCAGCAGCTCCAGGGGCGGAGGTGGCTACACCTTC
TRBD2 NA TRBJ2-7 TRBV28 CASSLGLAGVYEQYF TGTGCCAGCAGTTTGGGCCTAGCGGGGGTCTACGAGCAGTACTTC